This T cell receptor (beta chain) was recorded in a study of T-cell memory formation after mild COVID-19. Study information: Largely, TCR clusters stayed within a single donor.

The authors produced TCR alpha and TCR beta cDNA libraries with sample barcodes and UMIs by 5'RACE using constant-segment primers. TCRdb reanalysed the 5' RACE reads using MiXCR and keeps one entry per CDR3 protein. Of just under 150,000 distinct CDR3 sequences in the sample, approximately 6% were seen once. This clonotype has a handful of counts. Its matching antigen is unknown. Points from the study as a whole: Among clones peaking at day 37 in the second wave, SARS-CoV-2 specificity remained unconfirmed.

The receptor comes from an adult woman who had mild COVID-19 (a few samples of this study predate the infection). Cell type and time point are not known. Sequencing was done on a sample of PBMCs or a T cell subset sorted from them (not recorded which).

CDR3 sequence: CASSSATGPNTEAFF. The CDR3 coding sequence is TGTGCCAGCAGCTCGGCGACAGGACCGAACACTGAAGCTTTCTTT. The gene calls are TRBV7-2 and TRBJ1-1; maybe TRBD1 (6 bases). V was trimmed by 4 bases and J by 1 base, leaving 13 bases between them. CDR3 length: 15 amino acids. The germline V gene encodes CDR1 SGHTA and CDR2 FQGNSA.